The present TCR beta chain was sequenced within a study of CXCR3-negative and CXCR3-positive naive CD8 T cells (dated by TCRdb to 2018 to 2020). Looking at the study overall: In total, some 150 million TRB reads were obtained, corresponding to roughly 1.5 +/- 0.3 million reads per library. Diversity and physicochemical repertoire analyses covered about a dozen donors pooled from two independent experiments. TRBV-TRBJ cluster analysis included naive subsets from roughly 5 donors and memory cells from 3 donors. What the work shows at the level of the full study, not this receptor alone: Within the same donor, TRBV-TRBJ usage looked similar between naive CXCR3-negative and CXCR3-positive cells, but memory cells had distinct patterns. Freshly isolated PBMCs were used for most assays because CXCR3 expression partially decreased after cryopreservation. Both naive subsets had comparably high repertoire diversity, while memory CD8+ T cells had much lower repertoire diversity. Because surface CD5, which has been linked to self-reactivity in mice, was comparable between naive subsets, TCR interaction strength was also inferred from TRB CDR3 physicochemical properties. TRB CDR3s from CXCR3-positive naive cells showed higher hydrophobicity (lower Kidera factor 4), lower energy, and higher strength and volume indices than CXCR3-negative naive cells.

As concerns this clonotype: There is no known antigen for this receptor.

The CDR3 sequence holds 13 residues, the cysteine and phenylalanine included. The DNA is not on file. The germline V gene yields SQVTM for CDR1 and ANQGSEA for CDR2. For every CD8+ T cell subset, around 300,000 cells were flow-sorted straight into RLT lysis buffer, and each subset was sorted in triplicate. Naive CD8+ T cells were defined stringently as CD45RO-CCR7+CD27+CD95- to exclude memory contaminants. Peripheral blood mononuclear cells were isolated from buffy coats using standard density gradient centrifugation. A FACSAria III was used to flow-sort naive CD8+ T cells into CXCR3-negative and CXCR3-positive populations. An RNeasy Mini Kit was used to extract total RNA from the sorted cells. Sequencing was carried out with a NextSeq 550. The Human TCR Profiling Kit (MiLaboratory) was used to make UMI-labeled 5' RACE TRB cDNA libraries. The full amount of extracted RNA was used for cDNA synthesis, and the full amount of resulting cDNA was used for PCR amplification. The libraries were made side by side, with each library going through the same number of PCR cycles. In the paper's pipeline: With a requirement of at least two reads per UMI, MIGEC and MiXCR extracted about 50,000 +/- 10,000 unique UMI-labeled TRB cDNA molecules per library. On average, each library contained approximately 40,000 +/- 10,000 functional in-frame TRB CDR3 nucleotide clonotypes without stop codons. After downsampling to 5000 UMI-labeled TRB molecules per sample, diversity metrics, including normalized Shannon-Wiener and Chao1, were computed in VDJtools. VDJtools was used to calculate clonotype-size-weighted physicochemical properties of the central five CDR3 residues, namely interaction energy, strength, volume and Kidera factor 4. The reads, reprocessed by TCRdb, yield one row per CDR3 protein sequence and no DNA. TCRdb, rather than the study authors, made the V and J calls. The table kept for this sample lists under 85,000 distinct CDR3 sequences. About 0.62% of the sample comes from the top ten.

Rearrangement joined TRBV29-1 to TRBJ2-1; TCRdb outputs TRBD1, but without DNA this stays unchecked. The receptor's source is a human donor in good health. Some clones in this sample may be carry-over from other donors' samples. Sequencing input: naive CXCR3+ CD8+ T cells from blood. Per the publication, the cell subset or site label means: CD45RO-CCR7+CD27+CD95- naive CD8+ T cells expressing CXCR3 (TNR3+). The encoded CDR3 is CSVDVRGINEQFF.